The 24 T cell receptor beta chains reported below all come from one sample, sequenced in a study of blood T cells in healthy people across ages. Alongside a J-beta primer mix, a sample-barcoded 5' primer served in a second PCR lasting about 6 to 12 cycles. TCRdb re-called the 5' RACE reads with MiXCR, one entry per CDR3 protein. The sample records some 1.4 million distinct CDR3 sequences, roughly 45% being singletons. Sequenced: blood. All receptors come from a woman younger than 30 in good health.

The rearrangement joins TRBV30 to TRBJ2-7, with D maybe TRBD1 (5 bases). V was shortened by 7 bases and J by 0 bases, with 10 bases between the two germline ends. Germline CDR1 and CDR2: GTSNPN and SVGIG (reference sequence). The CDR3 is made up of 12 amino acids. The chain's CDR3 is CASQGPSYEQYF. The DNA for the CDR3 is TGTGCCTCTCAGGGTCCCTCCTACGAGCAGTACTTC.

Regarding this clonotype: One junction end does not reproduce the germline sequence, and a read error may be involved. The CDR3 reads CASSTITYTQYF. CDR3 nucleotides: TGTGCCAGCAGTACGATCACATATACGCAGTATTTT. The chain recombines TRBV2 with TRBJ2-3, with no clear D. There are 12 residues in the CDR3. CDR1 and CDR2 from the germline V gene are SNHLY and FYNNEI.

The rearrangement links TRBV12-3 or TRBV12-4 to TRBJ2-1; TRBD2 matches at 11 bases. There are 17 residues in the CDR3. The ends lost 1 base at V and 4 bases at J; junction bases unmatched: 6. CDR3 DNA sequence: TGTGCCAGCAGTTTAGGGCGGACTAGCGGGTATTACAATGAGCAGTTCTTC. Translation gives CASSLGRTSGYYNEQFF.

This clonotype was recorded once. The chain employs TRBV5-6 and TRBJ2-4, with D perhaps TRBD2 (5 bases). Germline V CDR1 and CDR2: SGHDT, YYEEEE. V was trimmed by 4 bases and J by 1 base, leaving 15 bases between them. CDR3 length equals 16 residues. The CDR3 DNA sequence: TGTGCCAGCAGCACCCGAGGGAGTAGGGCCAAAAACATTCAGTACTTC. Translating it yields CASSTRGSRAKNIQYF.

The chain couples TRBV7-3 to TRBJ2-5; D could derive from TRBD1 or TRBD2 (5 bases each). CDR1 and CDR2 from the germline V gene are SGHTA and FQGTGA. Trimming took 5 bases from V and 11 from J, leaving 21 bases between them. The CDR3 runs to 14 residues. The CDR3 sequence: CASSEGPDYNEQYF. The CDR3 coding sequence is TGTGCCAGCAGCGAGGGACCAGATTACAATGAGCAGTACTTC.

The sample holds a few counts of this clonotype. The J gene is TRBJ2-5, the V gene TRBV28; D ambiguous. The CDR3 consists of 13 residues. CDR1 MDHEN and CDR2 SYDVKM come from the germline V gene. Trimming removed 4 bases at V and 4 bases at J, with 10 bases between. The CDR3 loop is CASSWAYSETQYF. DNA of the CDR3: TGTGCCAGCAGTTGGGCCTACTCAGAGACCCAGTACTTC.

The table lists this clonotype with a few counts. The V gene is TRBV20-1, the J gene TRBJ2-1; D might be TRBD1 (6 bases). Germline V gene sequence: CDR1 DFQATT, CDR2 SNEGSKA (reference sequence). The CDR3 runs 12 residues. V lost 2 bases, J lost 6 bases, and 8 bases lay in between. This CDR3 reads CSARIGGNEQFF. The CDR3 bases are TGCAGTGCTAGAATAGGGGGCAATGAGCAGTTCTTC.

The CDR3 protein is CASSNETSGSPNEQYF. CDR3 bases: TGTGCCAGCAGCAATGAGACTAGCGGGAGTCCCAATGAGCAGTACTTC. The chain employs TRBV21-1 and TRBJ2-7; the table names TRBD2, a call not compared with the DNA. TRBV21-1 is annotated as a pseudogene. This CDR3 region has 16 residues.

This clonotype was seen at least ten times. DNA of the CDR3: TGTGCCAGCAACCCGGGACTCTCGACAGATACGCAGTATTTT. As protein: CASNPGLSTDTQYF. The V and J genes are TRBV12-3 or TRBV12-4 and TRBJ2-3; TRBD2 is a possible D gene (6 bases). This CDR3 has 14 residues. V lost 7 bases to trimming and J lost 3 bases, with 14 bases between them.

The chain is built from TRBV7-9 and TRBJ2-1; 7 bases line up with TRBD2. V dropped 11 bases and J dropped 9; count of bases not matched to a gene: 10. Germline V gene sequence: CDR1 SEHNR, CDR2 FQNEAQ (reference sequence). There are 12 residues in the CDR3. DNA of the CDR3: TGTGCCGGCACTCGCGGGAGCGGTGAGCAGTTCTTC. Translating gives CAGTRGSGEQFF.

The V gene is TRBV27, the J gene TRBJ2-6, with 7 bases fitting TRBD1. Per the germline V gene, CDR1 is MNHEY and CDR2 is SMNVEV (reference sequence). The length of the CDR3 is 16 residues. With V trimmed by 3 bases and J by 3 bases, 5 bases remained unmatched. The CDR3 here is CASSFSDRVGANVLTF. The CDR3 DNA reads TGTGCCAGCAGTTTCTCCGACAGGGTTGGGGCCAACGTCCTGACTTTC.

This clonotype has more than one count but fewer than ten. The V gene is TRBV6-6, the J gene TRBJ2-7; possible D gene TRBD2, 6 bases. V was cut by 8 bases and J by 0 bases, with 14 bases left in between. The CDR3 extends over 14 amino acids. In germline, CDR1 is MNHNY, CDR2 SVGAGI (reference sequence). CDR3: CASGGWETSYEQYF. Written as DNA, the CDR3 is TGTGCCAGCGGGGGGTGGGAGACCTCCTACGAGCAGTACTTC.

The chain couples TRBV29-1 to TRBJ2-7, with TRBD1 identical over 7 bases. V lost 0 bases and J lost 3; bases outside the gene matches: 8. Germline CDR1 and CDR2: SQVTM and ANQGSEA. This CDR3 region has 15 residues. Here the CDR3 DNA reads TGCAGCGTTGAAGATCCGAGACAGGGAAACTACGAGCAGTACTTC. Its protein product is CSVEDPRQGNYEQYF.

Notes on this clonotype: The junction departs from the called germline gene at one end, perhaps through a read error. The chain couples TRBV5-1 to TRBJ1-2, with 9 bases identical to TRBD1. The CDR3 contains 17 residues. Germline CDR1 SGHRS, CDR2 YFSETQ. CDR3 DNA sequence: TGCGCCAGCAGCTCGGGGGACAGGGACTATAACCTCTATGGCCACACCTTC. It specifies CASSSGDRDYNLYGHTF.

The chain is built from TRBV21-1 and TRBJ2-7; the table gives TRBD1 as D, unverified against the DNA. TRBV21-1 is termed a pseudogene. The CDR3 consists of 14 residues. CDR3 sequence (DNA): TGTGCCAGCAGCCACCCCGGGACAGGCTACGAGCAGTACTTC. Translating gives CASSHPGTGYEQYF.

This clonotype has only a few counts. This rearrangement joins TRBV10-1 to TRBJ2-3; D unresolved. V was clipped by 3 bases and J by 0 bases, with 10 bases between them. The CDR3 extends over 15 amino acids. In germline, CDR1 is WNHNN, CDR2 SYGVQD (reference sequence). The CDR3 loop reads CASSDHTSSTDTQYF. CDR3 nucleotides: TGCGCCAGCAGTGATCACACTTCTAGCACAGATACGCAGTATTTT.

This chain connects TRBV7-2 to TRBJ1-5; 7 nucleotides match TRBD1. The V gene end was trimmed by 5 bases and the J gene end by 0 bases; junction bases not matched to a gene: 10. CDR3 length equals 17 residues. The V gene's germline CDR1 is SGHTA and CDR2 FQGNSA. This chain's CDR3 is CASSPQSDRDSNQPQHF. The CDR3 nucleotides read TGTGCCAGCAGCCCACAGAGTGACAGGGATAGCAATCAGCCCCAGCATTTT.

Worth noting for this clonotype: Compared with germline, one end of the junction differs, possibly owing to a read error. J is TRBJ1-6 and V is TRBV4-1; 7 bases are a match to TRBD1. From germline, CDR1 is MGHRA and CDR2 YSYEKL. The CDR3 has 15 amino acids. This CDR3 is CASSQDNRGNSPLHF. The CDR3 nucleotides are TGCGCCAGCAGTCAAGATAACAGGGGTAACTCACCCCTCCACTTT.

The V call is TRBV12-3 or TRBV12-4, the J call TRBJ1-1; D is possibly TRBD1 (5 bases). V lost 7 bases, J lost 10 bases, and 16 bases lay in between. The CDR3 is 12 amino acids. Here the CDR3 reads CASIGGGYTAFF. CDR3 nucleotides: TGTGCCAGCATTGGGGGGGGTTATACAGCTTTCTTT.

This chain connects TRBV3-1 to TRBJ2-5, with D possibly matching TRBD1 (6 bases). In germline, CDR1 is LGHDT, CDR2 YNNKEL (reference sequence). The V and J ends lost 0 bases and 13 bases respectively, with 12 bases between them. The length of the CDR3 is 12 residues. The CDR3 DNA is TGTGCCAGCAGCCAAGATTTGGGACAAGCGTACTTC. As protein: CASSQDLGQAYF.

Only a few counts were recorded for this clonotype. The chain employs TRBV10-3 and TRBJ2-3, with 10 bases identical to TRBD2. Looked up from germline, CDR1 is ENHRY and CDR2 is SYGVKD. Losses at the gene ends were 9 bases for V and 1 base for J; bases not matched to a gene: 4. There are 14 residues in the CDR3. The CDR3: CAMSTSGGTDTQYF. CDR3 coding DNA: TGTGCCATGAGTACTAGCGGGGGCACAGATACGCAGTATTTT.

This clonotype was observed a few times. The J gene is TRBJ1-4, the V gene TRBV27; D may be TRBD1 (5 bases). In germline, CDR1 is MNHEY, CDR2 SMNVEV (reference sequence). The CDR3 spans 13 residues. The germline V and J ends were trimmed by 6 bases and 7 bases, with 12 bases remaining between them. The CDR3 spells CASSLVGGEKLFF. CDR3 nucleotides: TGTGCCAGCAGCCTCGTGGGGGGTGAAAAACTGTTTTTT.

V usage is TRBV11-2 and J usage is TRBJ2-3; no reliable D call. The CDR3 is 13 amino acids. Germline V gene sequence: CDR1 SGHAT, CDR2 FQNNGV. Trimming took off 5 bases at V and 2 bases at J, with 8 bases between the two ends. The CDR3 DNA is TGTGCCAGCAGCCCTTTTGCCACAGATACGCAGTATTTT. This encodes CASSPFATDTQYF.

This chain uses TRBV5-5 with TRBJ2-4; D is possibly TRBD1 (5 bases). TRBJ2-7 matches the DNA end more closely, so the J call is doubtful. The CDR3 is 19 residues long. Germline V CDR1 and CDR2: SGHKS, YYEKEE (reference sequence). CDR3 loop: CASSLGDTYRFSRSYEQYF. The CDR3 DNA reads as TGTGCCAGCAGCTTGGGGGATACGTACAGGTTTTCCCGCTCCTACGAGCAGTACTTC.